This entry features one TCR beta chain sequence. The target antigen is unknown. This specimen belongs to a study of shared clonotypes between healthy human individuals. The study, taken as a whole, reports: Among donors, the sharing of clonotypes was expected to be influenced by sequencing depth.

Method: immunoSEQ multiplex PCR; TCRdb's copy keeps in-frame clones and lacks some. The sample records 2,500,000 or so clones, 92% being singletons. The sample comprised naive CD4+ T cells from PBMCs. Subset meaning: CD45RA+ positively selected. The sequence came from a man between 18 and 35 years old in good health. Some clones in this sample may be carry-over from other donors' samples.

The DNA of the CDR3 is TGTGCCAGTAGTCTCACGGGAACCTACGAGCAGTACTTC. Translating it yields CASSLTGTYEQYF. The V gene is TRBV19, the J gene TRBJ2-7, with D perhaps matching TRBD2 (5 bases). This CDR3 spans 13 amino acids. V shed 5 bases and J shed 2 bases, with 10 bases lying between them. Germline V gives CDR1 LNHDA, CDR2 SQIVND (reference sequence).